This T cell receptor (beta chain) is drawn from a study of blood T cell repertoires in COVID-19. V was shortened by 7 bases and J by 1 base, with 10 bases between the two germline ends. Germline CDR1 MNHEY, CDR2 SVGAGI. The CDR3 is 13 amino acids. TCRdb keeps only in-frame clones here, not all; method: immunoSEQ multiplex PCR. Counted here are around 230,000 clones, about 84% occurring once; the ten biggest clones make up around 8%. This TCR derives from an elderly woman with acute or convalescent COVID-19. V gene TRBV6-5 combines with J gene TRBJ1-1; D unresolved. Input material: peripheral blood. The CDR3 spells CASNKLSNTEAFF. For the CDR3, the DNA is TGTGCCAGCAATAAATTATCGAACACTGAAGCTTTCTTT.